The present T cell receptor beta chain was sequenced within a study of post-analysis software for immune sequencing data. Study outcomes and limitations: Compared with controls, patients had more of 4 to 6 TRBV segments, including TRBV5-6, TRBV5-1 and TRBV20-1.

In the case of this clonotype: Antigen unknown.

TCR beta cDNA libraries had unique molecular identifiers. The T cell input of about 1 to 10 million gave 400,000 to 500,000 cDNA molecules. In TCRdb, the PCR reads were re-called with MiXCR into one record per CDR3 protein. The sample lists about 810,000 distinct CDR3 sequences; approximately 57% were seen once. CDR3 size: 13 residues. V was pared by 1 base and J by 7 bases, with 3 bases of the junction left unmatched. CDR1 and CDR2 (germline): SGHDN, FVKESK. The rearrangement links TRBV14 to TRBJ1-1, with 7 bases matching TRBD1. Sample: blood. The sequence came from a girl aged 5-17 years with multiple sclerosis. CDR3 region: CASSQGPGGEAFF. The CDR3 DNA is TGTGCCAGCAGCCAAGGGCCAGGGGGTGAAGCTTTCTTT.